These 27 T cell receptor beta chains originate from one sample sequenced in a study of early T cells in non-severe SARS-CoV-2 infection. TCRdb passed the 5' RACE reads through MiXCR, listing each CDR3 protein once. The data show 85,000 to 95,000 distinct CDR3 sequences, about 15% seen once. Sample: whole blood. These receptors originate from an adult who was a healthcare worker with PCR-confirmed SARS-CoV-2 infection or an uninfected control (not recorded which).

This clonotype was seen more than once but under ten times. The rearrangement joins TRBV18 to TRBJ2-5; weak D call: TRBD2 (5 bases). The CDR3 extends over 14 amino acids. Germline CDR1 and CDR2: KGHSH and LQKENI. With 3 bases removed from V and 3 bases from J, the gap between germline ends came to 11 bases. The CDR3 sequence: CASSPEDLKETQYF. CDR3 coding DNA: TGTGCCAGCTCACCCGAGGACTTAAAAGAGACCCAGTACTTC.

This clonotype showed up many times. This chain links TRBV5-1 with TRBJ2-3; 8 positions match TRBD1. CDR3 length: 16 residues. Per the germline V gene, CDR1 is SGHRS and CDR2 is YFSETQ. V shed 4 bases and J 2 bases; nucleotides not matched to a gene: 9. The CDR3 region is CASSRGQVGVTDTQYF. As DNA, the CDR3 is TGCGCCAGCAGCCGGGGACAGGTCGGGGTCACAGATACGCAGTATTTT.

The sample holds a few counts of this clonotype. This chain joins TRBV19 and TRBJ2-7; unclear D gene. The CDR3 consists of 15 residues. V was pared by 3 bases and J by 2 bases, with 14 bases between. The V gene's germline CDR1 is LNHDA and CDR2 SQIVND (reference sequence). DNA of the CDR3: TGTGCCAGTAGTATCCCCCCCCCAGAGCCCTACGAGCAGTACGTC. As protein: CASSIPPPEPYEQYV.

V gene TRBV18 combines with J gene TRBJ2-1; TRBD2 might be the D (5 bases). The CDR3 has 14 residues. V gave up 0 bases and J gave up 9 bases, with 12 bases separating them. The V gene's germline CDR1 is KGHSH and CDR2 LQKENI. CDR3 in amino acids: CASSPPFGVGEQFF. CDR3 DNA: TGTGCCAGCTCACCACCGTTCGGGGTGGGTGAGCAGTTCTTC.

V is TRBV28 and J is TRBJ2-3, with a possible D match to TRBD1 (6 bases). V gave up 7 bases and J gave up 4 bases, with 15 bases separating them. This CDR3 has 14 amino acids. Germline V CDR1 and CDR2: MDHEN, SYDVKM. The CDR3 protein is CASKPAGDADTQYF. The CDR3 DNA follows: TGTGCCAGCAAGCCGGCAGGGGATGCAGATACGCAGTATTTT.

This clonotype was recorded a few times. The chain carries TRBV3-1 and TRBJ1-1; 7 bases are a match to TRBD1. After removal of 8 bases from V and 7 bases from J, the junction contained 10 bases not matched to a gene. Germline values: CDR1 LGHDT, CDR2 YNNKEL (reference sequence). CDR3 length equals 13 residues. CDR3 sequence reads: CASGGHGTDEAFF. The CDR3 DNA follows: TGTGCCAGCGGGGGTCATGGGACAGATGAAGCTTTCTTT. Full variable domain (rest looked up from reference TRBV3-1 and TRBJ1-1): DTAVSQTPKYLVTQMGNDKSIKCEQNLGHDTMYWYKQDSKKFLKIMFSYNNKELIINETVPNRFSPKSPDKAHLNLHINSLELGDSAVYFCASGGHGTDEAFFGQGTRLTVV.

This clonotype was observed a handful of times. The V call is TRBV3-1, the J call TRBJ2-5, with 7 bases fitting TRBD2. This CDR3 comprises 16 residues. Germline CDR1 and CDR2: LGHDT and YNNKEL (reference sequence). V dropped 3 bases and J dropped 2; count of bases not matched to a gene: 9. The CDR3 loop reads CASSQIQRGPQETQYF. In DNA, the CDR3 is TGTGCCAGCAGCCAGATACAGCGGGGACCGCAAGAGACCCAGTACTTC.

This clonotype was recorded a few times. This chain links TRBV7-9 with TRBJ2-7; no clear D. This CDR3 is 12 amino acids long. The germline V gene encodes CDR1 SEHNR and CDR2 FQNEAQ (reference sequence). Here the CDR3 DNA reads TGTGCCAGCAGCTCCAGCCCCTACGAACAGTACGTC. Protein sequence: CASSSSPYEQYV.

This clonotype occurred many times. This sequence joins TRBV5-6 and TRBJ2-3; 9 positions agree with TRBD2. The CDR3 is 15 amino acids. V lost 6 bases, J lost 1 base, and 6 bases stayed unmatched. Per germline, CDR1 SGHDT and CDR2 YYEEEE. The CDR3 region has the DNA TGTGCCAGCATTAGCGGGGGAAGGCGCACAGATACGCAGTATTTT. Its protein product is CASISGGRRTDTQYF.

The genes are TRBV19 and TRBJ2-2, with D possibly being TRBD2 (6 bases). V gave up 3 bases and J gave up 5 bases, with 13 bases separating them. The germline CDR1 and CDR2 sequences are LNHDA and SQIVND (reference sequence). CDR3 length equals 15 residues. CDR3: CASSIAGRGTGELFF. CDR3 DNA: TGTGCCAGTAGTATCGCAGGGCGGGGTACCGGGGAGCTGTTTTTT. Combining the CDR3 with reference TRBV19 and TRBJ2-2 gives the whole variable domain DGGITQSPKYLFRKEGQNVTLSCEQNLNHDAMYWYRQDPGQGLRLIYYSQIVNDFQKGDIAEGYSVSREKKESFPLTVTSAQKNPTAFYLCASSIAGRGTGELFFGEGSRLTVL.

This chain links TRBV28 with TRBJ2-1; possibly TRBD1 or TRBD2 for D (6 bases each). The CDR3 is made up of 15 amino acids. Germline V gene sequence: CDR1 MDHEN, CDR2 SYDVKM. V lost 5 bases to trimming and J lost 4 bases, with 15 bases between them. The CDR3 DNA follows: TGTGCCAGCAGTGACATGGGAGGACAGTACAATGAGCAGTTCTTC. This gives the protein CASSDMGGQYNEQFF.

The chain couples TRBV15 to TRBJ2-5, with TRBD2 matching over 9 bases. In germline, CDR1 is LNHNV, CDR2 YYDKDF (reference sequence). The J segment lost 2 bases and the V segment lost 0 bases, leaving 4 bases of the junction unmatched. The length of the CDR3 is 16 residues. For the CDR3, the DNA is TGTGCCACCAGCAGAGATCCCGCGGGGGGGCAAGAGACCCAGTACTTC. Translated, it gives CATSRDPAGGQETQYF.

The chain joins TRBV7-2 to TRBJ2-3; D gene unclear. The germline gives CDR1 SGHTA, CDR2 FQGNSA. Trimming shortened V by 3 bases and J by 2 bases, and 9 bases separated the two germline ends. The CDR3 consists of 14 residues. DNA for the CDR3: TGTGCCAGCAGCTTCGGGCCATTCACAGATACGCAGTATTTT. Its translation: CASSFGPFTDTQYF.

In its sample, this clonotype was seen a few times. The V and J genes are TRBV5-1 and TRBJ2-1; 10 positions match TRBD2. CDR1 is SGHRS, CDR2 YFSETQ, per germline. The trim removed 0 bases at V and 4 bases at J, leaving 4 bases unmatched. This CDR3 has 16 amino acids. The CDR3 DNA follows: TGCGCCAGCAGCTTGGGGACTAGCGGAAAGTACAATGAGCAGTTCTTC. It encodes CASSLGTSGKYNEQFF.

The chain employs TRBV5-1 and TRBJ2-7; 7 bases align to TRBD1. Germline V gene lookup returns CDR1 SGHRS and CDR2 YFSETQ. Germline trimming cut 4 bases from V and 2 bases from J; bases unmatched to any gene: 3. The CDR3 is 13 amino acids. CDR3 sequence: CASSLTGTYEQYV. The DNA for the CDR3 is TGCGCCAGCAGCCTGACAGGGACCTACGAGCAGTACGTC.

This clonotype was counted a few times. The chain combines TRBV5-1 with TRBJ1-2, with D unclear. This CDR3 has 12 residues. The germline CDR1 and CDR2 sequences are SGHRS and YFSETQ. Trimming cost V 3 bases and J 7 bases, with 10 bases left between them. The CDR3 protein is CASSSGSGGYTF. CDR3 coding DNA: TGCGCCAGCAGCTCGGGTAGTGGTGGCTACACCTTC.

This chain links TRBV2 with TRBJ2-5; 8 nucleotides align to TRBD1. Trimming removed 8 bases from V and 3 bases from J; junction bases left unmatched: 2. The CDR3 has 12 amino acids. The germline V gene has CDR1 SNHLY and CDR2 FYNNEI. This CDR3 is CASLTGEETQYF. The CDR3 DNA reads as TGTGCCAGCTTGACAGGGGAAGAGACCCAGTACTTC.

This sequence joins TRBV7-9 and TRBJ1-1, with TRBD1 matching over 8 bases. Trimming cost V 4 bases and J 4 bases; bases outside gene matches: 8. The CDR3 spans 15 residues. The germline V gene encodes CDR1 SEHNR and CDR2 FQNEAQ (reference sequence). CDR3 loop: CASSSRTGPSTEAFF. The CDR3 DNA reads as TGTGCCAGCAGCTCAAGGACAGGGCCCAGCACTGAAGCTTTCTTT.

The chain has TRBV3-1 and TRBJ1-1; 9 positions match TRBD1. Germline lookup yields CDR1 LGHDT and CDR2 YNNKEL (reference sequence). V trimming: 4 bases; J trimming: 5 bases; junction bases outside the gene matches: 5. This CDR3 is 14 amino acids long. CDR3: CASSPGQGKTEAFF. CDR3 DNA: TGTGCCAGCAGCCCGGGACAGGGAAAGACTGAAGCTTTCTTT.

The genes are TRBV5-1 and TRBJ1-6, with TRBD1 matching over 7 bases. The CDR3 totals 17 residues. Per germline, CDR1 SGHRS and CDR2 YFSETQ. Trimming cost V 3 bases and J 8 bases; bases outside gene matches: 14. The CDR3 nucleotides read TGCGCCAGCAGCTCAAGGATCGCCGGACAGGCTGATTCACCCCTCCACTTT. Its protein is CASSSRIAGQADSPLHF.

V and J are TRBV24-1 and TRBJ1-1; D gene unclear. Germline V lookup: CDR1 KGHDR, CDR2 SFDVKD. The CDR3 extends over 15 amino acids. Between the trimmed V and J ends, which lost 3 bases and 2 bases, there was a span of 12 bases. DNA of the CDR3: TGTGCCACCAGTGATCCCAACGATATAAACACTGAAGCTTTCTTT. The encoded protein is CATSDPNDINTEAFF.

Many counts were recorded for this clonotype. The chain links TRBV11-2 to TRBJ2-2; D ambiguous. Trimming removed 1 base from V and 0 bases from J, with 6 bases in between. The CDR3 totals 15 residues. Germline loops: CDR1 SGHAT, CDR2 FQNNGV. CDR3 protein: CASSLGRPNTGELFF. The CDR3 bases are TGTGCCAGCAGCTTAGGCAGGCCGAACACCGGGGAGCTGTTTTTT. The full variable domain, rest sourced from reference TRBV11-2 and TRBJ2-2, is EAGVAQSPRYKIIEKRQSVAFWCNPISGHATLYWYQQILGQGPKLLIQFQNNGVVDDSQLPKDRFSAERLKGVDSTLKIQPAKLEDSAVYLCASSLGRPNTGELFFGEGSRLTVL.

A few counts support this clonotype. The genes are TRBV7-6 and TRBJ2-5, with D maybe TRBD1 (5 bases). V lost 2 bases to trimming and J lost 4 bases, with 5 bases between them. Germline V gives CDR1 SGHVS, CDR2 FNYEAQ. CDR3 size: 12 residues. CDR3 in amino acids: CASSLRGETQYF. As DNA, the CDR3 is TGTGCCAGCAGCTTAAGGGGAGAGACCCAGTACTTC. Together with reference TRBV7-6 and TRBJ2-5, the CDR3 gives the full variable domain: GAGVSQSPRYKVTKRGQDVALRCDPISGHVSLYWYRQALGQGPEFLTYFNYEAQQDKSGLPNDRFSAERPEGSISTLTIQRTEQRDSAMYRCASSLRGETQYFGPGTRLLVL.

This clonotype has more than one count but fewer than ten. The V and J genes are TRBV5-6 and TRBJ2-3; D may be TRBD1 (6 bases). Trimming cost V 0 bases and J 3 bases, with 11 bases left between them. Germline-derived CDR1 and CDR2 are SGHDT and YYEEEE. The CDR3 extends over 15 amino acids. The CDR3 spells CASSLVPGVTDTQYF. The CDR3 DNA reads TGTGCCAGCAGCTTGGTACCAGGGGTGACAGATACGCAGTATTTT. The full variable domain, completed using reference TRBV5-6 and TRBJ2-3, is DAGVTQSPTHLIKTRGQQVTLRCSPKSGHDTVSWYQQALGQGPQFIFQYYEEEERQRGNFPDRFSGHQFPNYSSELNVNALLLGDSALYLCASSLVPGVTDTQYFGPGTRLTVL.

V is TRBV7-9 and J is TRBJ2-2, with TRBD2 matching 7 bases. The CDR3 is made up of 15 amino acids. CDR1 is SEHNR, CDR2 FQNEAQ, per germline (reference sequence). V trimming: 5 bases; J trimming: 1 base; junction bases outside the gene matches: 4. The CDR3 loop reads CASSPLAGNTGELFF. Written as DNA, the CDR3 is TGTGCCAGCAGCCCCTTAGCGGGGAACACCGGGGAGCTGTTTTTT.

The CDR3 here is CASSRTQLSYEQYV. CDR3 nucleotides: TGTGCCAGCAGCCGAACACAATTAAGCTACGAGCAGTACGTC. The rearrangement links TRBV7-8 to TRBJ2-7, with no clear D. CDR3 length equals 14 residues. Germline CDR1 and CDR2: SGHVS and FQNEAQ. V was clipped by 5 bases and J by 3 bases, with 14 bases between them.

A few counts support this clonotype. V gene TRBV5-4 combines with J gene TRBJ2-1; D is possibly TRBD2 (6 bases). CDR1 and CDR2 (germline): SGHNT, YYREEE (reference sequence). This CDR3 is 15 amino acids long. Trimming removed 4 bases from V and 10 bases from J, with 21 bases in between. The CDR3 nucleotides are TGTGCCAGCAGCAGGTCCGGGACCTCTCTAGCGGAGCAGTTCTTC. This sequence encodes CASSRSGTSLAEQFF. Variable domain in full (rest from reference TRBV5-4 and TRBJ2-1): ETGVTQSPTHLIKTRGQQVTLRCSSQSGHNTVSWYQQALGQGPQFIFQYYREEENGRGNFPPRFSGLQFPNYSSELNVNALELDDSALYLCASSRSGTSLAEQFFGPGTRLTVL.